This entry lists 25 T cell receptor beta chains sequenced from one sample in a study of human T cells and chemical hapten exposure. TCRdb ran MiXCR on the RACE reads and lists one entry per CDR3 protein. The sample contains 75,000 to 80,000 distinct CDR3 sequences, around 9.3% of which appear only once. This sample's time point: healthy volunteer bleed at 6 weeks. Blood, whole and unfractionated, served as the source for total RNA extraction. Sequencing was done on a sample of whole blood. These receptors came from a female donor in good health. Some clones in this sample may be carry-over from other donors' samples.

This sequence joins TRBV10-3 and TRBJ2-1, with a tentative D call TRBD1 (6 bases). Germline-derived CDR1 and CDR2 are ENHRY and SYGVKD. The V end lost 1 base, the J end lost 8 bases, and 9 bases lay between the germline ends. The CDR3 is 13 residues long. DNA for the CDR3: TGTGCCATCAGTGAGTTACAGGGTGATGAGCAGTTCTTC. Translating it yields CAISELQGDEQFF.

As for this clonotype: No conserved phenylalanine or tryptophan is present at the end of the CDR3, so a read error is the likely explanation. The chain carries TRBV3-1 and TRBJ1-4; unclear D gene. Germline V CDR1 and CDR2: LGHDT, YNNKEL (reference sequence). This CDR3 has 15 residues. Trimming removed 3 bases at V and 7 bases at J, with 15 bases between. CDR3 amino acids: CASSHSLGDSEKLFY. CDR3 DNA: TGTGCCAGCAGCCATTCCCTCGGTGATTCTGAAAAACTGTTTTAT.

This clonotype was observed once. V gene TRBV24-1 combines with J gene TRBJ2-5; TRBD1 matches at 7 bases. J gave up 5 bases and V 4 bases, and 12 bases lay outside the gene matches. The CDR3 consists of 16 residues. CDR1 KGHDR and CDR2 SFDVKD come from the germline V gene. CDR3 residues: CATSEPTGLPKETQYF. CDR3 in DNA: TGTGCCACCAGTGAGCCGACAGGGCTACCGAAGGAGACCCAGTACTTC.

Turning to this clonotype: Given a much more abundant clone one base away, this may be a read error. The chain has TRBV5-6 and TRBJ1-3; D call uncertain. CDR1 is SGHDT, CDR2 YYEEEE, per germline. This CDR3 comprises 16 residues. CDR3 in DNA: TGTACCAGCAGCTTGGGAGCAGGCATCGGCGGAAACACCATATATTTT. Residues: CTSSLGAGIGGNTIYF.

This clonotype was detected many times. The chain has TRBV20-1 and TRBJ1-3; D remains unclear. The V and J ends lost 6 bases and 1 base respectively, with 16 bases between them. Germline-derived CDR1 and CDR2 are DFQATT and SNEGSKA (reference sequence). The CDR3 sequence is 15 residues long. CDR3 nucleotide sequence: TGCAGTGCCCGGAGACCCATGGGGTCTGGAAACACCATATATTTT. Encoded protein: CSARRPMGSGNTIYF.

A few counts support this clonotype. The chain combines TRBV20-1 with TRBJ1-6; D is unclear. CDR1 DFQATT and CDR2 SNEGSKA come from the germline V gene (reference sequence). The V and J ends lost 3 bases and 3 bases respectively, with 12 bases between them. The CDR3 length is 15 residues. CDR3 DNA sequence: TGCAGTGCTAGTCCGTCGGGTTTCTATAATTCACCCCTCCACTTT. It yields the protein CSASPSGFYNSPLHF.

This clonotype was found many times. The rearrangement uses TRBV5-4 and TRBJ1-1; D uncertain. The CDR3 is 14 residues long. V was shortened by 0 bases and J by 4 bases, with 10 bases between the two germline ends. Germline V lookup: CDR1 SGHNT, CDR2 YYREEE (reference sequence). The CDR3: CASSLAERLTEAFF. As DNA, the CDR3 is TGTGCCAGCAGCTTGGCAGAACGACTCACTGAAGCTTTCTTT.

This clonotype has ten or more counts. The V gene is TRBV20-1, the J gene TRBJ1-1; 10 positions agree with TRBD1. Trimming at V came to 1 base and at J to 5 bases, leaving 4 bases not matched to a gene. This CDR3 spans 14 amino acids. The germline CDR1 and CDR2 sequences are DFQATT and SNEGSKA (reference sequence). The CDR3 sequence: CSARGGTGETEAFF. The DNA of the CDR3 is TGCAGTGCTAGAGGGGGGACAGGGGAAACTGAAGCTTTCTTT.

This clonotype was seen ten or more times. The rearrangement uses TRBV20-1 and TRBJ2-3; D is unresolved. CDR1 is DFQATT and CDR2 is SNEGSKA in the germline V gene (reference sequence). The V end lost 0 bases, the J end lost 0 bases, and 10 bases lay between the germline ends. This CDR3 spans 15 amino acids. CDR3 loop: CSARDILESTDTQYF. The CDR3 bases are TGCAGTGCTAGAGATATTCTGGAGAGCACAGATACGCAGTATTTT.

Details on this clonotype: This sequence may be a read error, since a much larger clone differs from it by one base. The V and J genes are TRBV20-1 and TRBJ2-7; D may correspond to TRBD1 or TRBD2 (5 bases each). Germline V lookup: CDR1 DFQATT, CDR2 SNEGSKA (reference sequence). The CDR3 length is 13 residues. The DNA for the CDR3 is TGCAGTGCCATTACGGGGCACTCCGACGAGCAGTACTTC. Its translation: CSAITGHSDEQYF.

This clonotype was seen more than once but under ten times. The chain carries TRBV7-9 and TRBJ2-7; TRBD1 agrees at 8 bases. Germline lookup yields CDR1 SEHNR and CDR2 FQNEAQ (reference sequence). V trimming: 5 bases; J trimming: 5 bases; junction bases outside the gene matches: 14. The CDR3 covers 16 residues. The CDR3 loop is CASSPPVDRVVHEQYF. The CDR3 DNA follows: TGTGCCAGCAGCCCCCCCGTGGACAGGGTGGTACACGAGCAGTACTTC.

As DNA, the CDR3 is TGCGCCAGCAGCCTTCCCACAGATACGCAGTATTTT. Translating gives CASSLPTDTQYF. The rearrangement joins TRBV5-1 to TRBJ2-3; D ambiguous. Trimming shortened V by 4 bases and J by 2 bases, and 5 bases separated the two germline ends. Germline-derived CDR1 and CDR2 are SGHRS and YFSETQ. This CDR3 is built from 12 residues.

The chain has TRBV3-1 and TRBJ2-3, with 7 bases identical to TRBD2. Germline CDR1 is LGHDT and CDR2 is YNNKEL (reference sequence). V shed 1 base, J shed 14 bases, and the junction held 6 bases outside the gene matches. The CDR3 spans 12 residues. As DNA, the CDR3 is TGTGCCAGCAGCCAAGGTAGGACTAGTTTGTATTTT. Translating it yields CASSQGRTSLYF.

This clonotype was seen only a few times. The chain couples TRBV6-5 to TRBJ1-4; 7 bases fit TRBD1. With V trimmed by 5 bases and J by 2 bases, 5 bases remained unmatched. The CDR3 sequence is 15 residues long. CDR1 and CDR2 (germline): MNHEY, SVGAGI. DNA for the CDR3: TGTGCCAGCAGTCACAGGGACAGCACTAATGAAAAACTGTTTTTT. Its translation is CASSHRDSTNEKLFF.

This clonotype occurred many times. The chain joins TRBV12-3 or TRBV12-4 to TRBJ2-3; D is unclear. V lost 8 bases and J 0 bases, leaving 12 bases between the germline ends. The CDR3 consists of 14 residues. The CDR3 loop is CASSTGYSTDTQYF. The CDR3 DNA sequence: TGTGCCAGCTCCACTGGCTATAGCACAGATACGCAGTATTTT.

This chain links TRBV6-1 with TRBJ1-1; D ambiguous. The germline CDR1 and CDR2 sequences are MNHNS and SASEGT. This CDR3 has 13 amino acids. V dropped 1 base and J dropped 6 bases, with 9 bases sitting between them. CDR3 DNA: TGTGCCAGCAGTGAAGATACATTCTCTGAAGCTTTCTTT. This translates into CASSEDTFSEAFF.

The chain couples TRBV5-4 to TRBJ2-1; 8 bases align to TRBD2. The CDR3 has 18 amino acids. Germline V gene lookup returns CDR1 SGHNT and CDR2 YYREEE (reference sequence). Unmatched junction bases numbered 15, after V lost 2 bases and J lost 5 bases. The CDR3 nucleotides are TGTGCCAGCAGCTTTGCCGCGGGGGGCCTGGGGGGACACAATGAGCAGTTCTTC. Amino acids: CASSFAAGGLGGHNEQFF.

This clonotype was seen a handful of times. The rearrangement joins TRBV4-2 to TRBJ2-3; D possibly corresponds to TRBD2 (6 bases). In germline, CDR1 is LGHNA, CDR2 YNFKEQ. CDR3 length: 16 amino acids. V lost 5 bases and J lost 0, with 15 bases in between. As DNA, the CDR3 is TGTGCCAGCAGCTCCCGACTAGGAGGTAGCACAGATACGCAGTATTTT. Amino acid sequence: CASSSRLGGSTDTQYF.

This clonotype occurred many times. V usage is TRBV7-8 and J usage is TRBJ1-5; unclear D gene. This CDR3 has 15 residues. From germline, CDR1 is SGHVS and CDR2 FQNEAQ. V was clipped by 5 bases and J by 0 bases, with 11 bases between them. In DNA, the CDR3 is TGTGCCAGCAGCCTCAACGAAGTTAGCAATCAGCCCCAGCATTTT. This sequence encodes CASSLNEVSNQPQHF. Full variable domain (remainder filled in from reference TRBV7-8 and TRBJ1-5): GAGVSQSPRYKVAKRGQDVALRCDPISGHVSLFWYQQALGQGPEFLTYFQNEAQLDKSGLPSDRFFAERPEGSVSTLKIQRTQQEDSAVYLCASSLNEVSNQPQHFGDGTRLSIL.

This chain uses TRBV2 with TRBJ2-2, with D uncertain. With 3 bases removed from V and 4 bases from J, the gap between germline ends came to 3 bases. The CDR3 is 12 amino acids. Germline V gene data show CDR1 as SNHLY and CDR2 as FYNNEI. The CDR3 protein is CASSESTGELFF. In nucleotides, the CDR3 is TGTGCCAGCAGTGAGAGCACCGGGGAGCTGTTTTTT.

This clonotype was counted ten times or more. This chain links TRBV6-6 with TRBJ2-1, with D tentatively TRBD1 (6 bases). The V gene's germline CDR1 is MNHNY and CDR2 SVGAGI (reference sequence). The V end was cut by 10 bases, the J end by 1 base, with 17 bases between. This CDR3 is 15 amino acids long. The CDR3 DNA is TGTGCCACCTCCATTGGGACACCATCCTACAATGAGCAGTTCTTC. Its protein is CATSIGTPSYNEQFF.

The chain carries TRBV5-4 and TRBJ2-7, with 8 nucleotides matching TRBD2. The CDR3 is made up of 16 amino acids. Germline lookup yields CDR1 SGHNT and CDR2 YYREEE (reference sequence). Trimming removed 0 bases from V and 5 bases from J; junction bases left unmatched: 10. The CDR3 spells CASSLGCRRGDDEQYF. DNA of the CDR3: TGTGCCAGCAGCTTGGGCTGCCGGCGGGGGGACGACGAGCAGTACTTC.

Many counts were recorded for this clonotype. The V call is TRBV6-6, the J call TRBJ2-7, with 12 bases fitting TRBD1. The germline CDR1 and CDR2 sequences are MNHNY and SVGAGI (reference sequence). The CDR3 contains 16 residues. J lost 10 bases, V lost 0 bases, and 10 bases had no gene match. CDR3 sequence (DNA): TGTGCCAGCAGTTACTCCTCGGGACAGGGGGCCCTCGTCCAGTACTTC. It specifies CASSYSSGQGALVQYF.

This clonotype was seen a few times. This sequence joins TRBV27 and TRBJ2-1, with D possibly matching TRBD2 (6 bases). Trimming shortened V by 5 bases and J by 8 bases, and 19 bases separated the two germline ends. Germline CDR1 reads MNHEY; CDR2 reads SMNVEV (reference sequence). The CDR3 length is 15 residues. Here the CDR3 DNA reads TGTGCCAGCAGTAAGCTGAGGTGGGGCGGGGATGAGCAGTTCTTC. Protein sequence: CASSKLRWGGDEQFF.

The table lists this clonotype with a few counts. The rearrangement joins TRBV27 to TRBJ1-1; 8 bases agree with TRBD1. The V gene end was trimmed by 3 bases and the J gene end by 4 bases; junction bases not matched to a gene: 10. This CDR3 has 16 residues. The germline CDR1 and CDR2 sequences are MNHEY and SMNVEV (reference sequence). CDR3 bases: TGTGCCAGCAGTTTTAGGGCCAGGGGGCCGGGCACTGAAGCTTTCTTT. Residues: CASSFRARGPGTEAFF.